These 19 T cell receptor beta chains originate from one sample sequenced in a study of shared clonotypes between healthy human individuals. Profiling relied on immunoSEQ multiplex PCR, and the TCRdb table lists in-frame clones only, not all of them. The data show about 1 million clones, about 80% seen once. Sequencing input: memory CD4+ T cells from PBMCs. Subset defined: CD45RA-negative fraction. The source of these receptors is a man between 18 and 29 years old in good health. Some clones in this sample may be carry-over from other donors' samples.

This chain joins TRBV28 and TRBJ1-5; TRBD1 matches at 8 bases. Germline V gene data show CDR1 as MDHEN and CDR2 as SYDVKM. The trim removed 5 bases at V and 6 bases at J, leaving 15 bases unmatched. CDR3 length equals 17 residues. The CDR3, as DNA: TGTGCCAGCAGTCCCCGGCGACAGGGGACAGGAAGTCAGCCCCAGCATTTT. Amino acids: CASSPRRQGTGSQPQHF. Complete variable domain (other parts from reference TRBV28 and TRBJ1-5): DVKVTQSSRYLVKRTGEKVFLECVQDMDHENMFWYRQDPGLGLRLIYFSYDVKMKEKGDIPEGYSVSREKKERFSLILESASTNQTSMYLCASSPRRQGTGSQPQHFGDGTRLSIL.

The chain couples TRBV7-9 to TRBJ1-1; D unclear. V gave up 5 bases and J gave up 5 bases, with 15 bases separating them. CDR1 and CDR2 from the germline V gene are SEHNR and FQNEAQ (reference sequence). The CDR3 extends over 14 amino acids. The CDR3 here is CASSPQSIQTEAFF. The CDR3 nucleotides are TGTGCCAGCAGCCCGCAGTCGATTCAGACTGAAGCTTTCTTT.

This clone was recorded a few times. J is TRBJ2-1 and V is TRBV15; 11 nucleotides line up with TRBD2. The J segment lost 3 bases and the V segment lost 9 bases, leaving 7 bases of the junction unmatched. The CDR3 is 15 residues long. CDR1 and CDR2 from the germline V gene are LNHNV and YYDKDF (reference sequence). The DNA of the CDR3 is TGTGCCACTCTAACGGGACTAGCGGTCTACAATGAGCAGTTCTTC. Translated, it gives CATLTGLAVYNEQFF.

This clone was counted once. The chain is built from TRBV27 and TRBJ1-5; a weak D match, TRBD1 (5 bases). CDR3 length: 15 residues. The V end was cut by 5 bases, the J end by 5 bases, with 16 bases between. Germline CDR1 is MNHEY and CDR2 is SMNVEV (reference sequence). The CDR3 here is CASSPWGQGHQPQHF. The CDR3 DNA is TGTGCCAGCAGTCCATGGGGTCAGGGTCATCAGCCCCAGCATTTT.

This clone showed up just a few times. The chain employs TRBV7-9 and TRBJ2-1; TRBD2 agrees at 8 bases. CDR1 and CDR2 (germline): SEHNR, FQNEAQ (reference sequence). CDR3 length equals 15 residues. V shed 5 bases and J 9 bases; nucleotides not matched to a gene: 12. The CDR3, as DNA: TGTGCCAGCAGCCCACTCGGACTAGCATTTGGTGAGCAGTTCTTC. Encoded protein: CASSPLGLAFGEQFF.

This clone was seen many times. The chain recombines TRBV10-3 with TRBJ2-7; 9 nucleotides align to TRBD1. Looked up from germline, CDR1 is ENHRY and CDR2 is SYGVKD. V shed 4 bases, J shed 5 bases, and the junction held 12 bases outside the gene matches. There are 16 residues in the CDR3. The CDR3 protein is CAISGGQGGRSDEQYF. CDR3 nucleotides: TGTGCCATCAGTGGGGGACAGGGCGGCCGATCGGACGAGCAGTACTTC.

The CDR3 region is CSALGTENEKLFF. The DNA for the CDR3 is TGCAGCGCCCTAGGGACAGAGAATGAAAAACTGTTTTTT. The chain carries TRBV29-1 and TRBJ1-4; 7 bases map to TRBD1. CDR3 length equals 13 residues. Germline values: CDR1 SQVTM, CDR2 ANQGSEA. The V and J ends lost 7 bases and 5 bases, in that order; junction bases with no gene match: 7.

The rearrangement joins TRBV6-5 to TRBJ1-6; tentatively, D is TRBD1 (5 bases). V was clipped by 7 bases and J by 13 bases, with 14 bases between them. The CDR3 is 12 amino acids. CDR1 is MNHEY, CDR2 SVGAGI, per germline. As DNA, the CDR3 is TGTGCCAGCACCAGTCAGGGTCTCCCCCTCCACTTT. Translating gives CASTSQGLPLHF.

The chain joins TRBV6-6 to TRBJ2-2; the D is unclear. CDR1 MNHNY and CDR2 SVGAGI come from the germline V gene (reference sequence). The CDR3 loop spans 13 amino acids. The V and J ends lost 5 bases and 8 bases respectively, with 12 bases between them. The CDR3 DNA reads TGTGCCAGCAGTGCATTAACGGTTGGGGAGCTGTTTTTT. Its translation: CASSALTVGELFF.

This chain connects TRBV15 to TRBJ2-5, with D unresolved. With 7 bases removed from V and 4 bases from J, the gap between germline ends came to 16 bases. Germline CDR1 reads LNHNV; CDR2 reads YYDKDF (reference sequence). The CDR3 contains 14 residues. The CDR3 is CATKLRTAGETQYF. The CDR3 nucleotides are TGTGCCACCAAGTTAAGGACGGCCGGAGAGACCCAGTACTTC.

The chain links TRBV18 to TRBJ2-1, with TRBD1 matching 10 bases. V shed 4 bases, J shed 0 bases, and the junction held 9 bases outside the gene matches. This CDR3 contains 18 residues. Germline loops: CDR1 KGHSH, CDR2 LQKENI. CDR3 in amino acids: CASSRGTGEGSSYNEQFF. The CDR3, as DNA: TGTGCCAGCTCACGAGGGACAGGGGAAGGGAGCTCCTACAATGAGCAGTTCTTC.

Concerning this clone: This may be a read error, as it is one base from a much larger clone. This chain uses TRBV7-2 with TRBJ2-3; D call uncertain. This CDR3 contains 13 residues. The germline V and J ends were trimmed by 5 bases and 0 bases, with 6 bases remaining between them. CDR1 is SGHTA, CDR2 FQGNSA, per germline. CDR3 sequence (DNA): TGTGCCAGCAGCGCGACTAGCACAGATACGCAGTATTTT. Translating it yields CASSATSTDTQYF.

The rearrangement joins TRBV5-4 to TRBJ2-3; D possibly corresponds to TRBD1 (6 bases). Germline assignment: CDR1 SGHNT and CDR2 YYREEE (reference sequence). The CDR3 contains 15 residues. The V gene lost 4 bases and the J gene lost 6 bases, with 18 bases spanning the gap. The CDR3 DNA is TGTGCCAGCAGCCCCGGACTGGGGGCGCCCGATACGCAGTATTTT. Encoded protein: CASSPGLGAPDTQYF.

The chain is built from TRBV20-1 and TRBJ1-2; unclear D gene. This CDR3 is 11 amino acids long. The V end was cut by 1 base, the J end by 4 bases, with 4 bases between. CDR1 is DFQATT, CDR2 SNEGSKA, per germline (reference sequence). CDR3 in DNA: TGCAGTGCTAGAGGACCCTATGGCTACACCTTC. This codes for CSARGPYGYTF.

This clone occurred once. The DNA for the CDR3 is TGTGCCATCACTTCGGCGTTTGGCTACACCTTC. This gives the protein CAITSAFGYTF. The chain links TRBV10-3 to TRBJ1-2; D not certain. The V gene's germline CDR1 is ENHRY and CDR2 SYGVKD. CDR3 length: 11 residues. The ends were cut back, 7 bases at V and 7 bases at J, with 10 bases in the middle.

This chain joins TRBV6-5 and TRBJ1-1, with no clear D. V shed 6 bases and J shed 1 base, with 9 bases lying between them. The CDR3 is 13 residues long. In germline, CDR1 is MNHEY, CDR2 SVGAGI. The CDR3 DNA follows: TGTGCCAGCAGGAGACTCTCGAACACTGAAGCTTTCTTT. Its translation: CASRRLSNTEAFF.

The chain joins TRBV6-1 to TRBJ2-7, with unresolved D. Germline V gene data show CDR1 as MNHNS and CDR2 as SASEGT. There are 16 residues in the CDR3. The V end was cut by 4 bases, the J end by 3 bases, with 19 bases between. In nucleotides, the CDR3 is TGTGCCAGCAGTGGCTCAGGCCGGGCCTCGAACTACGAGCAGTACTTC. It codes for CASSGSGRASNYEQYF.

This rearrangement joins TRBV19 to TRBJ2-2; the match to TRBD1 covers 11 bases. V lost 1 base to trimming and J lost 3 bases; unmatched junction nucleotides: 1. Germline V gene data show CDR1 as LNHDA and CDR2 as SQIVND (reference sequence). This CDR3 region has 16 residues. DNA of the CDR3: TGTGCCAGTAGTATAGGGACAGGGGGCTACACCGGGGAGCTGTTTTTT. Translation: CASSIGTGGYTGELFF.

J is TRBJ1-2 and V is TRBV29-1; D is unclear. Between the trimmed V and J ends, which lost 4 bases and 1 base, there was a span of 7 bases. The germline CDR1 and CDR2 sequences are SQVTM and ANQGSEA. This CDR3 spans 12 amino acids. CDR3 in DNA: TGCAGCGTTGGGGATTTTAACTATGGCTACACCTTC. Its protein product is CSVGDFNYGYTF.